The 5 T cell receptor beta chains presented below share a single source sample, sequenced in a study of cytomegalovirus exposure and HLA in healthy donors. With 60 Vbeta and 13 Jbeta primers, the PCR was carried out. Some clones are missing from TCRdb's copy, which holds only in-frame ones; the method was immunoSEQ multiplex PCR. The sample shows about 190,000 clones, around 87% of them seen only once. The sequencing sample was made of PBMCs. Source of these receptors: a woman aged 18-29 years in good health and CMV-seronegative.

In its sample, this clone was seen once. This chain joins TRBV5-4 and TRBJ1-4; D call uncertain. The germline V and J ends were trimmed by 2 bases and 5 bases, with 13 bases remaining between them. The CDR3 covers 15 residues. From germline, CDR1 is SGHNT and CDR2 YYREEE (reference sequence). In DNA, the CDR3 is TGTGCCAGCAGCTTAGATCCAGGTTTAAATGAAAAACTGTTTTTT. Its protein product is CASSLDPGLNEKLFF.

This chain uses TRBV30 with TRBJ1-2; D remains ambiguous. The CDR3 contains 13 residues. CDR1 is GTSNPN and CDR2 is SVGIG in the germline V gene (reference sequence). Trimming shortened V by 3 bases and J by 5 bases, and 13 bases separated the two germline ends. The CDR3 protein is CAWRTDGLYGYTF. CDR3 nucleotides: TGTGCCTGGAGAACCGACGGGTTGTATGGCTACACCTTC. The full variable domain, its missing parts supplied by reference TRBV30 and TRBJ1-2, is SQTIHQWPATLVQPVGSPLSLECTVEGTSNPNLYWYRQAAGRGLQLLFYSVGIGQISSEVPQNLSASRPQDRQFILSSKKLLLSDSGFYLCAWRTDGLYGYTFGSGTRLTVV.

The chain recombines TRBV5-1 with TRBJ2-3; no definite D call. Germline V gene lookup returns CDR1 SGHRS and CDR2 YFSETQ. V was cut by 0 bases and J by 5 bases, with 4 bases left in between. The CDR3 runs to 12 residues. CDR3 amino acids: CASSLALDTQYF. CDR3 DNA: TGCGCCAGCAGCTTGGCCTTAGATACGCAGTATTTT.

This clone was observed once. This chain links TRBV18 with TRBJ1-3, with D maybe TRBD1 (5 bases). V was cut by 3 bases and J by 2 bases, with 11 bases left in between. Germline V gene sequence: CDR1 KGHSH, CDR2 LQKENI. This CDR3 region has 15 residues. The CDR3 DNA follows: TGTGCCAGCTCACCTCCGGGGGTGCCTGGAAACACCATATATTTT. It yields the protein CASSPPGVPGNTIYF.

The rearrangement uses TRBV11-1 and TRBJ1-1; TRBD1 matches 8 bases. The ends lost 1 base at V and 5 bases at J; junction bases unmatched: 12. This CDR3 is built from 17 residues. Germline V CDR1 and CDR2: SGHAT, FQDESV (reference sequence). The CDR3 here is CASSLEVKRQGKTEAFF. CDR3 DNA: TGTGCCAGCAGCTTAGAAGTAAAAAGACAGGGGAAGACTGAAGCTTTCTTT.